This is a list of T cell receptor beta chains from one sample in a study of cytomegalovirus exposure and HLA in healthy donors. The protocol was immunoSEQ multiplex PCR, while the TCRdb copy is restricted to in-frame clones and leaves out a portion. This sample carries some 150,000 clones, approximately 60% of them seen once, and the ten largest clones take 7% to 8.5%. Sequencing used PBMCs. These TCRs come from a woman aged 55 to 70 in good health and CMV-seropositive. Each CDR3 is given with its conserved first and last residue. Each record gives: clone size, D gene, V gene, J gene, CDR3 protein, CDR3 DNA. D genes are given only for firm matches. Some rows mark clone size as missing; the rest say once, few, many or name a class of expanded clone.

clone_size: -; d_call: TRBD2; v_call: TRBV5-1; j_call: TRBJ2-5; cdr3_aa: CASSLVPSGSTETQYF; cdr3_nt: TGCGCCAGCAGCTTGGTGCCTAGCGGGAGTACGGAGACCCAGTACTTC
clone_size: -; d_call: -; v_call: TRBV7-2; j_call: TRBJ1-2; cdr3_aa: CASSHQGETSYTF; cdr3_nt: TGTGCCAGCAGCCATCAAGGGGAAACGAGCTACACCTTC
clone_size: -; d_call: TRBD1; v_call: TRBV9; j_call: TRBJ2-5; cdr3_aa: CASTPSGGSETQYF; cdr3_nt: TGTGCCAGCACACCATCAGGGGGCTCAGAGACCCAGTACTTC
clone_size: few; d_call: -; v_call: TRBV4-3; j_call: TRBJ2-1; cdr3_aa: CASSQESRLVSLGEQFF; cdr3_nt: TGCGCCAGCAGCCAAGAAAGTCGACTGGTTAGTTTAGGTGAGCAGTTCTTC
clone_size: few; d_call: -; v_call: TRBV19; j_call: TRBJ1-2; cdr3_aa: CASSMAGHEDGYTF; cdr3_nt: TGTGCCAGTAGTATGGCAGGGCATGAGGATGGCTACACCTTC
clone_size: few; d_call: -; v_call: TRBV5-6; j_call: TRBJ1-1; cdr3_aa: CASTRMAANTEAFF; cdr3_nt: TGTGCCAGCACGCGGATGGCCGCGAACACTGAAGCTTTCTTT
clone_size: -; d_call: -; v_call: TRBV28; j_call: TRBJ2-3; cdr3_aa: CASSLGGAGGTDTQYF; cdr3_nt: TGTGCCAGCAGTTTAGGAGGGGCCGGGGGCACAGATACGCAGTATTTT
clone_size: -; d_call: TRBD1; v_call: TRBV13; j_call: TRBJ1-4; cdr3_aa: CASSATGQGNEKLFF; cdr3_nt: TGTGCCAGCAGCGCCACGGGACAGGGGAATGAAAAACTGTTTTTT
clone_size: -; d_call: -; v_call: TRBV4-3; j_call: TRBJ1-1; cdr3_aa: CASSPSIAMNTEAFF; cdr3_nt: TGCGCCAGCAGCCCGAGCATAGCCATGAACACTGAAGCTTTCTTT
clone_size: few; d_call: TRBD1; v_call: TRBV2; j_call: TRBJ2-3; cdr3_aa: CASSEDRSSDTQYF; cdr3_nt: TGTGCCAGCAGTGAGGACAGGAGCTCAGATACGCAGTATTTT
clone_size: -; d_call: -; v_call: TRBV2; j_call: TRBJ2-5; cdr3_aa: CASSRLGQETQYF; cdr3_nt: TGTGCCAGCAGTAGACTTGGCCAAGAGACCCAGTACTTC
clone_size: -; d_call: TRBD1; v_call: TRBV10-3; j_call: TRBJ2-7; cdr3_aa: CAISGTGSSYEQYF; cdr3_nt: TGTGCCATCAGTGGGACAGGGAGCTCCTACGAGCAGTACTTC
clone_size: -; d_call: TRBD2; v_call: TRBV4-1; j_call: TRBJ2-1; cdr3_aa: CASSQALAGGHNEQFF; cdr3_nt: TGCGCCAGCAGCCAAGCCCTAGCGGGAGGGCACAATGAGCAGTTCTTC
clone_size: -; d_call: -; v_call: TRBV2; j_call: TRBJ1-5; cdr3_aa: CASSGGVGRGNQPQHF; cdr3_nt: TGTGCCAGCAGTGGCGGTGTAGGTCGGGGCAATCAGCCCCAGCATTTT
clone_size: -; d_call: -; v_call: TRBV7-9; j_call: TRBJ2-4; cdr3_aa: CASSLGQTSAKNIQYF; cdr3_nt: TGTGCCAGCAGCTTAGGACAGACATCGGCCAAAAACATTCAGTACTTC
clone_size: -; d_call: TRBD1; v_call: TRBV11-3; j_call: TRBJ2-1; cdr3_aa: CASSLRMTGGFSGQFF; cdr3_nt: TGTGCCAGCAGCTTAAGGATGACAGGGGGCTTTTCGGGGCAGTTCTTC
clone_size: -; d_call: TRBD2; v_call: TRBV29-1; j_call: TRBJ2-7; cdr3_aa: CSAGLAGGASEQYF; cdr3_nt: TGCAGCGCGGGACTAGCGGGAGGAGCAAGCGAGCAGTACTTC
clone_size: -; d_call: TRBD2; v_call: TRBV10-3; j_call: TRBJ2-5; cdr3_aa: CAIKGTSGSETQYF; cdr3_nt: TGTGCCATCAAGGGGACTAGCGGGAGTGAGACCCAGTACTTC
clone_size: -; d_call: -; v_call: TRBV7-3; j_call: TRBJ1-3; cdr3_aa: CASSLYAGNTIYF; cdr3_nt: TGTGCCAGCAGCTTATATGCGGGGAACACCATATATTTT
clone_size: -; d_call: TRBD1; v_call: TRBV5-1; j_call: TRBJ2-7; cdr3_aa: CASSLAAGGSYEQYF; cdr3_nt: TGCGCCAGCAGCTTGGCGGCAGGGGGCTCCTACGAGCAGTACTTC
clone_size: -; d_call: -; v_call: TRBV18; j_call: TRBJ1-1; cdr3_aa: CASSPRENTEAFF; cdr3_nt: TGTGCCAGCTCACCCCGAGAGAACACTGAAGCTTTCTTT
clone_size: -; d_call: TRBD1; v_call: TRBV6-5; j_call: TRBJ1-4; cdr3_aa: CASSYEGQFNEKLFF; cdr3_nt: TGTGCCAGCAGTTACGAGGGACAGTTTAATGAAAAACTGTTTTTT
clone_size: -; d_call: TRBD1; v_call: TRBV29-1; j_call: TRBJ2-5; cdr3_aa: CSVSQDRGQETQYF; cdr3_nt: TGCAGCGTAAGCCAGGACAGGGGCCAAGAGACCCAGTACTTC
clone_size: -; d_call: TRBD1; v_call: TRBV4-1; j_call: TRBJ1-2; cdr3_aa: CASSPRGGRLYTF; cdr3_nt: TGCGCCAGCAGCCCTCGAGGGGGCCGGCTCTACACCTTC
clone_size: -; d_call: TRBD1; v_call: TRBV7-2; j_call: TRBJ1-4; cdr3_aa: CASSLWTGGNEKLFF; cdr3_nt: TGTGCCAGCAGCTTGTGGACAGGGGGGAATGAAAAACTGTTTTTT
clone_size: -; d_call: -; v_call: TRBV5-1; j_call: TRBJ2-5; cdr3_aa: CASSFSSAETQYF; cdr3_nt: TGCGCCAGCAGCTTCTCTAGCGCCGAGACCCAGTACTTC
clone_size: few; d_call: -; v_call: TRBV5-6; j_call: TRBJ2-1; cdr3_aa: CASSLVSSRSYNEQFF; cdr3_nt: TGTGCCAGCAGCTTGGTATCTAGCAGGTCCTACAATGAGCAGTTCTTC
clone_size: -; d_call: TRBD2; v_call: TRBV6-5; j_call: TRBJ2-5; cdr3_aa: CASSYRSGRGETQYF; cdr3_nt: TGTGCCAGCAGTTACCGTAGCGGGAGAGGTGAGACCCAGTACTTC
clone_size: few; d_call: TRBD1; v_call: TRBV10-2; j_call: TRBJ2-7; cdr3_aa: CASWTGMDEQYF; cdr3_nt: TGCGCCAGTTGGACAGGGATGGACGAGCAGTACTTC
clone_size: few; d_call: TRBD1; v_call: TRBV14; j_call: TRBJ2-2; cdr3_aa: CASSHILQGTGELFF; cdr3_nt: TGTGCCAGCAGCCATATACTACAGGGGACCGGGGAGCTGTTTTTT
clone_size: -; d_call: -; v_call: TRBV2; j_call: TRBJ2-5; cdr3_aa: CASSGGLSETQYF; cdr3_nt: TGTGCCAGCAGTGGCGGACTGTCGGAGACCCAGTACTTC
clone_size: few; d_call: -; v_call: TRBV19; j_call: TRBJ2-6; cdr3_aa: CASSVRGAGANVLTF; cdr3_nt: TGTGCCAGTAGTGTCAGGGGGGCTGGGGCCAACGTCCTGACTTTC
clone_size: -; d_call: -; v_call: TRBV4-1; j_call: TRBJ2-3; cdr3_aa: CASSQDEWASPDTQYF; cdr3_nt: TGCGCCAGCAGCCAAGATGAATGGGCGTCCCCAGATACGCAGTATTTT
clone_size: -; d_call: TRBD1; v_call: TRBV7-3; j_call: TRBJ2-7; cdr3_aa: CASSDSGTGNEQYF; cdr3_nt: TGTGCCAGCAGTGATTCCGGGACAGGGAACGAGCAGTACTTC
clone_size: -; d_call: -; v_call: TRBV19; j_call: TRBJ2-5; cdr3_aa: CASSIRIAVQETQYF; cdr3_nt: TGTGCCAGTAGTATCAGGATAGCGGTCCAAGAGACCCAGTACTTC
clone_size: once; d_call: TRBD1; v_call: TRBV7-9; j_call: TRBJ2-2; cdr3_aa: CASSLVTGDGELFF; cdr3_nt: TGTGCCAGCAGCTTAGTAACAGGGGACGGGGAGCTGTTTTTT
clone_size: -; d_call: TRBD1; v_call: TRBV30; j_call: TRBJ2-3; cdr3_aa: CAWTRTGGEADTQYF; cdr3_nt: TGTGCCTGGACCCGGACAGGGGGCGAGGCAGATACGCAGTATTTT
clone_size: -; d_call: TRBD2; v_call: TRBV29-1; j_call: TRBJ2-1; cdr3_aa: CSVPGTSGMLRNEQFF; cdr3_nt: TGCAGCGTCCCCGGGACTAGCGGGATGTTAAGGAATGAGCAGTTCTTC
clone_size: -; d_call: TRBD1; v_call: TRBV6-5; j_call: TRBJ1-6; cdr3_aa: CACRTGRTPLHF; cdr3_nt: TGTGCCTGCAGGACAGGGAGAACACCCCTCCACTTT
clone_size: -; d_call: TRBD2; v_call: TRBV19; j_call: TRBJ2-2; cdr3_aa: CASTPGTSGRVGGELFF; cdr3_nt: TGTGCCAGTACCCCCGGGACTAGCGGGAGGGTTGGCGGGGAGCTGTTTTTT
clone_size: once; d_call: TRBD1; v_call: TRBV15; j_call: TRBJ2-2; cdr3_aa: CATSLTGSNTGELFF; cdr3_nt: TGTGCCACCAGTTTGACAGGGTCGAACACCGGGGAGCTGTTTTTT
clone_size: -; d_call: TRBD1; v_call: TRBV5-1; j_call: TRBJ1-2; cdr3_aa: CASSTGDSFNYGYTF; cdr3_nt: TGCGCCAGCAGCACAGGGGACAGCTTTAACTATGGCTACACCTTC
clone_size: few; d_call: -; v_call: TRBV5-6; j_call: TRBJ2-7; cdr3_aa: CASSLWTERSLYEQYF; cdr3_nt: TGTGCCAGCAGCCTCTGGACAGAGAGGAGCCTCTACGAGCAGTACTTC
clone_size: -; d_call: TRBD1; v_call: TRBV5-1; j_call: TRBJ2-5; cdr3_aa: CASSRGGQQTQYF; cdr3_nt: TGCGCCAGCAGTAGAGGGGGACAGCAGACCCAGTACTTC
clone_size: -; d_call: -; v_call: TRBV11-2; j_call: TRBJ1-3; cdr3_aa: CASSPRQASGNTIYF; cdr3_nt: TGTGCCAGCAGCCCCCGACAGGCCTCTGGAAACACCATATATTTT
clone_size: -; d_call: TRBD2; v_call: TRBV5-4; j_call: TRBJ2-1; cdr3_aa: CASSQGLAGVIGYNEQFF; cdr3_nt: TGTGCCAGCAGCCAGGGACTAGCGGGAGTCATCGGCTACAATGAGCAGTTCTTC
clone_size: few; d_call: TRBD1; v_call: TRBV2; j_call: TRBJ1-2; cdr3_aa: CASRLQGANYGYTF; cdr3_nt: TGTGCCAGCAGACTCCAGGGGGCGAACTATGGCTACACCTTC
clone_size: -; d_call: TRBD1; v_call: TRBV7-9; j_call: TRBJ1-2; cdr3_aa: CASSVSPGTGGLNYGYTF; cdr3_nt: TGTGCCAGCAGCGTAAGCCCCGGGACAGGGGGCTTAAACTATGGCTACACCTTC